This T cell receptor beta chain originates from a study of shared clonotypes between healthy human individuals. Study findings and constraints: Naive subsets typically showed greater estimated richness than memory subsets.

The V end lost 5 bases, the J end lost 0 bases, and 11 bases lay between the germline ends. CDR3 size: 14 residues. Germline V gene data show CDR1 as LNHDA and CDR2 as SQIVND (reference sequence). On this clone: The antigen is not known.

Deep was the level at which the assay was run. Each subset's genomic DNA was split evenly across several immunoSEQ plates. Sequenced by immunoSEQ multiplex PCR; TCRdb stores in-frame clones only, minus some. The data hold over 1.4 million clones, with about 96% observed a single time. The sequence was obtained from a man aged 30 to 45 in good health. The rearrangement links TRBV19 to TRBJ2-7; D gene uncertain. Sequencing input: naive CD4+ T cells sorted from blood. The subset here: CD45RA+ positively selected. The CDR3 DNA reads as TGTGCCAGTAGTGACCTCACCCCCTCCTACGAGCAGTACTTC. Encoded protein: CASSDLTPSYEQYF.